This entry concerns a single T cell receptor (beta chain). Its antigen is currently unknown. This entry is derived from a study of T-cell reconstitution after alpha-beta-depleted transplantation in children. Researchers prepared the TCRbeta library using unique molecular identifiers, the study reports. One entry per CDR3 protein, called by TCRdb with MiXCR from the PCR reads. The sample has 610,000 or so distinct CDR3 sequences; 27% are singletons. General study results and limits: It was reported that alpha-beta T cells came from several hundred expanded graft clones (about two months after transplant). In some patients, recipient T cells and intrathymic progenitors surviving conditioning explained high day-60 diversity. The authors attributed T-cell counts and diversity one year after transplant mostly to newly produced T cells.

CDR1 is SGHKS, CDR2 YYEKEE, per germline (reference sequence). V lost 2 bases to trimming and J lost 2 bases; unmatched junction nucleotides: 5. The CDR3 length is 15 residues. This receptor was obtained from a boy younger than two with Wiskott-Aldrich syndrome, due to receive a stem cell transplant. V usage is TRBV5-5 and J usage is TRBJ2-3; TRBD2 aligns across 7 bases. Sequencing used PBMCs, obtained before TCRalphabeta/CD19-depleted stem cell transplant. The CDR3 DNA follows: TGTGCCAGCAGCTTTTCGGGAGGAAACACAGATACGCAGTATTTT. It translates to CASSFSGGNTDTQYF.